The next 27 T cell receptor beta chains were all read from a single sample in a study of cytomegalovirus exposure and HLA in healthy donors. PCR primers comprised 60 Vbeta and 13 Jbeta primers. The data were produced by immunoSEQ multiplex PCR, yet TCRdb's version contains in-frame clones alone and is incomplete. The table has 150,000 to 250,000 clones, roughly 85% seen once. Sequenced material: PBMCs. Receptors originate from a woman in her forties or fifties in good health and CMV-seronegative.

CDR3 DNA sequence: TGTGCCAGTAGTCCGGGACAGGGAACCGGGGAGCTGTTTTTT. It codes for CASSPGQGTGELFF. This chain links TRBV19 with TRBJ2-2; 9 bases agree with TRBD1. The J segment lost 5 bases and the V segment lost 5 bases, leaving 3 bases of the junction unmatched. Germline CDR1 is LNHDA and CDR2 is SQIVND (reference sequence). This CDR3 contains 14 residues.

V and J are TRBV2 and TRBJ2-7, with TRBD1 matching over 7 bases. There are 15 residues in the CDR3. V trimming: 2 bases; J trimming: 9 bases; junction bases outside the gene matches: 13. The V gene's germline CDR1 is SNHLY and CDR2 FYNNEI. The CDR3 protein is CASSESGFQGVVQYF. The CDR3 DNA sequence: TGTGCCAGCAGTGAATCGGGATTCCAGGGGGTAGTGCAGTACTTC.

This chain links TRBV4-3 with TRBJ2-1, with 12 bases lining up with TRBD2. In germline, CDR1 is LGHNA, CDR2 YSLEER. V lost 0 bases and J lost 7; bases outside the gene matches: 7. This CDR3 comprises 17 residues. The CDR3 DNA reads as TGCGCCAGCAGCCAAGATCCTTGGACTAGCGGGAAGAATGAGCAGTTCTTC. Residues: CASSQDPWTSGKNEQFF.

CDR3 in DNA: TGTGCCAGCAGCTCCGGTAGCCGAGCGGGCGGGACAGATACGCAGTATTTT. It codes for CASSSGSRAGGTDTQYF. The rearrangement links TRBV7-2 to TRBJ2-3; D might be TRBD2 (6 bases). V was clipped by 4 bases and J by 3 bases, with 20 bases between them. Germline values: CDR1 SGHTA, CDR2 FQGNSA. The CDR3 covers 17 residues.

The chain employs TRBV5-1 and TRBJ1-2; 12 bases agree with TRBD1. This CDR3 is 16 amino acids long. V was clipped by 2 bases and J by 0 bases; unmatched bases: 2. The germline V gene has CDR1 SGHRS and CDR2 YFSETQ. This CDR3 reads CASSFRDRGPNYGYTF. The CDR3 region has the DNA TGCGCCAGCAGCTTCCGGGACAGGGGGCCTAACTATGGCTACACCTTC.

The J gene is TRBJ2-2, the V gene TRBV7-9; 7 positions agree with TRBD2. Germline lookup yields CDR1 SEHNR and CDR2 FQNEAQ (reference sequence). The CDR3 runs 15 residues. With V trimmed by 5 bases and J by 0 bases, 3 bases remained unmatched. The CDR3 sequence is CASSGGVSNTGELFF. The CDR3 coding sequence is TGTGCCAGCAGCGGGGGGGTATCGAACACCGGGGAGCTGTTTTTT.

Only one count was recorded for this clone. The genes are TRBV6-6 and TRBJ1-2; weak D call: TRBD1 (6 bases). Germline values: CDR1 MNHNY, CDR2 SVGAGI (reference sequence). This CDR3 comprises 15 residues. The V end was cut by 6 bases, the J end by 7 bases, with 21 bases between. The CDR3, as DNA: TGTGCCAGCAGACCCAATTCCGCAGGGGTAGGTGGCTACACCTTC. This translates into CASRPNSAGVGGYTF.

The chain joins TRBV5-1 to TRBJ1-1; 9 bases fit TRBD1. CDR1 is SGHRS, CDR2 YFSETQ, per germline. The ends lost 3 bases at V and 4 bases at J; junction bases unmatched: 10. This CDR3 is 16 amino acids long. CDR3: CASSSNRGQGGTEAFF. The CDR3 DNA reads TGCGCCAGCAGCTCAAACAGGGGGCAGGGTGGCACTGAAGCTTTCTTT.

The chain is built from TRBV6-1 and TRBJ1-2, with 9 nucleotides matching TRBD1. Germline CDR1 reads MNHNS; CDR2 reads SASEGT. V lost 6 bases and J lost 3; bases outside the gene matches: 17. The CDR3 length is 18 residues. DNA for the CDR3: TGTGCCAGCAGGGAACCGGGACAGGGAGGACCGACGGACTATGGCTACACCTTC. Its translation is CASREPGQGGPTDYGYTF.

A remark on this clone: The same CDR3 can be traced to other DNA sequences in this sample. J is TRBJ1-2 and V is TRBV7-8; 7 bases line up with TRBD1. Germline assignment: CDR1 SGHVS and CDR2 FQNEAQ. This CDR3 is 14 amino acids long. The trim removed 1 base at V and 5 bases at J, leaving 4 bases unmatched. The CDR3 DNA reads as TGTGCCAGCAGCTTAGATAGGACAGGTTATGGCTACACCTTC. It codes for CASSLDRTGYGYTF.

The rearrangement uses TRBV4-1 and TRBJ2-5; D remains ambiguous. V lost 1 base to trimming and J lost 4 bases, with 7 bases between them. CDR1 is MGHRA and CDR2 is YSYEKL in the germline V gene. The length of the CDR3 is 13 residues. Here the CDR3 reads CASSQVMRETQYF. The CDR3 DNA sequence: TGCGCCAGCAGCCAAGTTATGAGAGAGACCCAGTACTTC.

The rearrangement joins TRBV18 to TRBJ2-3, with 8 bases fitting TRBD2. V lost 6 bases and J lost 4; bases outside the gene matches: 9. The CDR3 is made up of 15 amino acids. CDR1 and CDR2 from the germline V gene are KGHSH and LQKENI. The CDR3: CASSEALAVADTQYF. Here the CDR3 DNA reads TGTGCCAGCTCGGAAGCACTAGCGGTCGCAGATACGCAGTATTTT. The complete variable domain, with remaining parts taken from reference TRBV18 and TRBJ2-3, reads NAGVMQNPRHLVRRRGQEARLRCSPMKGHSHVYWYRQLPEEGLKFMVYLQKENIIDESGMPKERFSAEFPKEGPSILRIQQVVRGDSAAYFCASSEALAVADTQYFGPGTRLTVL.

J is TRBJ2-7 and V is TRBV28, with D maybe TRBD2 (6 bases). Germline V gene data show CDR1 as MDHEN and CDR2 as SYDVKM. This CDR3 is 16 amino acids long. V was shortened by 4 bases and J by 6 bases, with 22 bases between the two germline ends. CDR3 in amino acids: CASSSAAGGAVIEQYF. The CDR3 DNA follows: TGTGCCAGCAGTTCCGCTGCTGGAGGGGCAGTTATCGAGCAGTACTTC.

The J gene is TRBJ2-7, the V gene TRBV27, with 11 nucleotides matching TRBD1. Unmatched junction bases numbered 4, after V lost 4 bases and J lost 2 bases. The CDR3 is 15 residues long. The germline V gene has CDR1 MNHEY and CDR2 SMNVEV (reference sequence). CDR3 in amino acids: CASSSGQGAPYEQYF. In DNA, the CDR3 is TGTGCCAGCAGTTCCGGACAGGGGGCTCCCTACGAGCAGTACTTC.

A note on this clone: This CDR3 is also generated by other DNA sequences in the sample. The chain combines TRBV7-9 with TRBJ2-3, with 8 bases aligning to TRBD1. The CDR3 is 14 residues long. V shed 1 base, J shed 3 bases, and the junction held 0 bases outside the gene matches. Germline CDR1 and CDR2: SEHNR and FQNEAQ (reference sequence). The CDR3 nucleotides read TGTGCCAGCAGCTTAGGGACAGGGACAGATACGCAGTATTTT. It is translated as CASSLGTGTDTQYF.

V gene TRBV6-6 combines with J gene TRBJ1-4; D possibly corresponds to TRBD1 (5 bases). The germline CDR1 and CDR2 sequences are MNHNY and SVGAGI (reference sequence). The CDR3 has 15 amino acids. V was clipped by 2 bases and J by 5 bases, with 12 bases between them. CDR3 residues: CASSYRGKPNEKLFF. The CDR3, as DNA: TGTGCCAGCAGTTACAGGGGAAAACCGAATGAAAAACTGTTTTTT.

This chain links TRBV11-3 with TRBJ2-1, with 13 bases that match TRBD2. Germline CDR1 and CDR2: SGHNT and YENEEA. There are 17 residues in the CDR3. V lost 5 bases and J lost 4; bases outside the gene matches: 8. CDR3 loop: CASSPLGTSGTYNEQFF. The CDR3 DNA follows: TGTGCCAGCAGCCCCCTCGGGACTAGCGGGACGTACAATGAGCAGTTCTTC.

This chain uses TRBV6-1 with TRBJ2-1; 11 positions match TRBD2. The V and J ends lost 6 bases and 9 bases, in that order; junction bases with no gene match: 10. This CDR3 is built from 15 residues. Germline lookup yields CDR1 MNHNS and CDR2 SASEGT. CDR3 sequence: CASRNSGRAEGEQFF. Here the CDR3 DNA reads TGTGCCAGCAGAAATAGCGGGAGGGCCGAAGGTGAGCAGTTCTTC.

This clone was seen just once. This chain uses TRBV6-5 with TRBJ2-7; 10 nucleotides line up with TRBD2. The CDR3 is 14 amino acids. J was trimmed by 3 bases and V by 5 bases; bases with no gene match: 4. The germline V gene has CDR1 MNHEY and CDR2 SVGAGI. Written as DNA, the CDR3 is TGTGCCAGCAGTCTGGGGACTAGCGTCTACGAGCAGTACTTC. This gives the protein CASSLGTSVYEQYF.

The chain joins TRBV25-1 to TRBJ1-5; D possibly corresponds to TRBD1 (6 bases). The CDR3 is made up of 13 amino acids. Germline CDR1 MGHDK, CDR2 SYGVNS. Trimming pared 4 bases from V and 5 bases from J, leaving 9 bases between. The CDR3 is CASSGTGHQPQHF. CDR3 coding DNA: TGTGCCAGCAGTGGTACAGGGCATCAGCCCCAGCATTTT.

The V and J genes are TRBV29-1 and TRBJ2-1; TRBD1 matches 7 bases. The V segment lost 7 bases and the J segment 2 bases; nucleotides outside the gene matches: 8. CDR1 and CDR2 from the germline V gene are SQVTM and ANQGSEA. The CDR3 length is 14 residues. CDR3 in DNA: TGCAGCGGGGGACAGCGTAGAGCCTACAATGAGCAGTTCTTC. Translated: CSGGQRRAYNEQFF.

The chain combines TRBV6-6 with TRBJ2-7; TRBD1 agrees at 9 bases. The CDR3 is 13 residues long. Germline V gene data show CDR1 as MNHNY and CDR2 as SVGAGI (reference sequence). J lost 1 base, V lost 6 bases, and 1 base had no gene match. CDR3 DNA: TGTGCCAGCAGGGGGACAGGGTCCTACGAGCAGTACTTC. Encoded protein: CASRGTGSYEQYF.

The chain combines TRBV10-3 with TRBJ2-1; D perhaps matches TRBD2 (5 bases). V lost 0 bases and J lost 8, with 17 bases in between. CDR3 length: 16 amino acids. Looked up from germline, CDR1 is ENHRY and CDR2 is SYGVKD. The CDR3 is CAISESAGGPGHEQFF. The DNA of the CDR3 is TGTGCCATCAGTGAGTCGGCTGGCGGGCCCGGACATGAGCAGTTCTTC.

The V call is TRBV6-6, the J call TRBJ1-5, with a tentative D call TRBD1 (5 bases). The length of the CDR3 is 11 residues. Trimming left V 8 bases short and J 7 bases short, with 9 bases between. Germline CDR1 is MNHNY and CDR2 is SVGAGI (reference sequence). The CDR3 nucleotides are TGTGCCAGCGGGAAGGGGCAGCCCCAGCATTTT. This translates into CASGKGQPQHF.

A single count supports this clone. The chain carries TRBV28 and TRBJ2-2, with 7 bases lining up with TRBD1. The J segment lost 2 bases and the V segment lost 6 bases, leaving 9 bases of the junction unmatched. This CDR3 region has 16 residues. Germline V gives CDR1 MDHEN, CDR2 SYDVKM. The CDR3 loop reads CASRIGQVPNTGELFF. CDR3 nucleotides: TGTGCCAGCAGGATAGGACAGGTACCAAACACCGGGGAGCTGTTTTTT.

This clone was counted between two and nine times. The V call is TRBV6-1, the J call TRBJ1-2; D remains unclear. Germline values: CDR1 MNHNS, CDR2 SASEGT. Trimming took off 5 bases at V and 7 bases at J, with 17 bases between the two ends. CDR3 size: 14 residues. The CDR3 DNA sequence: TGTGCCAGCAGTCTGGAGGGAGTATCGCGTGGCTACACCTTC. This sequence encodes CASSLEGVSRGYTF.

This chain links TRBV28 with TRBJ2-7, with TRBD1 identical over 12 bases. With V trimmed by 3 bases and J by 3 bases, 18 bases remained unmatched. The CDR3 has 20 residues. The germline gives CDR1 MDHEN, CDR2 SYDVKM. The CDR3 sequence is CASSFPSGTGGGKGYYEQYF. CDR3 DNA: TGTGCCAGCAGTTTCCCCTCCGGGACAGGGGGCGGAAAGGGCTACTACGAGCAGTACTTC.